The present T cell receptor (beta chain) was sequenced within a study of shared clonotypes between healthy human individuals (dated by TCRdb to about 2020). About the investigation overall: The cohort comprised two women and a few men aged 18 to 49 years. Per donor, leukapheresis produced somewhere between about 0.94 and 9.5 billion PBMCs. Different laboratories and diverse techniques were used to prepare libraries and sequence TCR repertoires, to increase sequencing depth and limit assay-specific biases. To estimate repertoire size and how much clonotypes are shared between individuals, the study performed deep sequencing of blood TCR repertoires from a handful of healthy adults. For each donor, CD4 naive and CD4 memory were each given three plates, CD8 naive was given two plates, and CD8 memory was given one plate. What the study reported, not specific to this receptor: Even with the large sequencing depth, rarefaction of the sorted-subset datasets indicated that sequencing was incomplete. Pairwise subsampling led to the expectation that sequencing depth would affect the degree of clonotype sharing among donors. Compared with non-shared clonotypes, clonotypes shared by all four sorted-subset donors had higher generation probabilities. Because the study included a small number of donors, the genetic and exposure-history diversity represented was limited. Sharing across four donors was observed for about 5% of naive CD4, about 3.2% of naive CD8, 2% to 2.5% of memory CD4, and about 0.4% of memory CD8 clonotypes. Naive subsets generally had larger estimated clonotype richness than memory subsets did. Sampling was limited to blood, and TCR repertoires in tissue likely differ from TCR repertoires in blood.

Only one count was recorded for this clone. No cognate antigen has been identified for it. Per-base quality was not reported, and no clone a single base away is much larger than it. Using the deep immunoSEQ assay, multiplex PCR amplified TCR CDR3 regions from genomic DNA. Genomic DNA extracted from each cell subset was distributed evenly over all wells of several immunoSEQ 96-well plates, and each plate served as one replicate. For sorted subsets, 200 to 250 ng of genomic DNA, equivalent to roughly 30,000 T cell genomes, went into each replicate PCR. Purified libraries were quantified with a Qubit 3.0 fluorometer, sized on a Bioanalyzer 2100, and re-quantified with the KAPA Library Quantification kit. Each immunoSEQ 96-well plate was sequenced on its own single-read 150-cycle Illumina NextSeq 550 flow cell. The paper's data handling went like this. Because the immunoSEQ output held only junctional sequences and lacked quality scores, the filtering could not match the filtering applied to full-length reads. To assign V/J genes and CDR3, sequences were annotated using PyIR, a Python wrapper for IgBLAST v1.9, with IMGT germline references. Reads were filtered out if the reads had weak V/J assignments (E-value above 1e-6), no CDR3, stop codons, out-of-frame junctions, or ambiguous translated residues. V3J clonotypes were defined by identical inferred V gene, J gene, and CDR3 amino acid sequence. Percentage overlap between repertoires was calculated by dividing the number of shared unique clonotypes by the size of the smaller repertoire. Three approaches were used to assess repertoire richness: RTK rarefaction, the Chao1 estimator, and Recon v2.1 estimates of unobserved clonotypes. OLGA was used to compute generation probabilities for all TCRbeta clonotypes that the gDNA method yielded from a handful of donors. TCRdb mirrors the immuneACCESS table, restricted to in-frame sequences. Some clones are absent from its copies; in checked studies, under half trace to an unresolved V gene, and the reason for the others is unknown. V and J calls and clone size are copied from that table; D and trimming were computed from the DNA. The sample table records 2 million to 2.5 million clones; 85% to 95% of these occur just once. Approximately 0.4% of the sample lies in the top ten.

Healthy HIV-negative adults with no recently reported acute infections or vaccinations were included as donors. Only Caucasian adults living in Nashville, Tennessee, USA were represented among the donors. Magnetic negative selection was used to enrich CD4+ T cells, after which naive cells were positively selected on CD45RA and the negative fraction became the memory subset. Blood was obtained by leukapheresis, after which PBMCs were separated by Ficoll-Histopaque density gradient centrifugation and cryopreserved in liquid nitrogen vapor phase. Purity and quantity of every magnetically sorted T cell population were checked by analytical flow cytometry. Each sorted fraction had its genomic DNA isolated and then quantified by UV absorbance on a Nanodrop 2000c. CDR1 and CDR2 were assigned from the germline V gene as MGHRA and YSYEKL. V and J are trimmed by 4 bases and 4 bases, and the gene matches miss 8 bases of the junction. The CDR3 goes from the cysteine to the phenylalanine over 15 residues. Only the CDR3 DNA is retained, 45 bases long and in frame from the first base.

Sequenced input: naive CD4+ T cells from PBMCs. The sample's cell subset or site label, in plain terms: CD45RA+ positively selected. The chain is made from TRBV4-1 and TRBJ1-2; TRBD1 matches 8 bases in the middle. The TCR was taken from a man younger than 30 in good health. Some clones in this sample may be carry-over from other donors' samples. The DNA sequence is given as TGCGCCAGCAGCCCGTTCGGGCAGGGGGCCTATGGCTACACCTTC. Its translation is CASSPFGQGAYGYTF.